Following are 30 T cell receptor beta chains from one sample sequenced in a study of blood T cells in healthy people across ages. A second 7 to 11 cycle PCR used barcoded and J-beta primers. TCRdb fed the 5' RACE reads into MiXCR, producing one record per CDR3 protein. The sample holds some 1.6 million distinct CDR3 sequences, 34% seen once. The sequencing input was blood. These receptors came from a woman in her twenties or thirties in good health.

Worth noting for this clonotype: At one boundary the junction diverges from the germline segment, which might be a read error. The J gene is TRBJ2-1, the V gene TRBV10-1; either TRBD1 or TRBD2 may supply D (5 bases each). This CDR3 spans 14 amino acids. CDR1 WNHNN and CDR2 SYGVQD come from the germline V gene (reference sequence). CDR3 protein: CAGSEPGPPHEQFF. CDR3 nucleotide sequence: TGCGCCGGCAGTGAACCGGGACCCCCCCATGAGCAGTTCTTC.

The V and J genes are TRBV5-1 and TRBJ1-2; 7 nucleotides line up with TRBD1. Trimming cost V 0 bases and J 6 bases; bases outside gene matches: 11. The V gene's germline CDR1 is SGHRS and CDR2 YFSETQ. This CDR3 is built from 16 residues. The CDR3: CASSLGAATGLNGYTF. The CDR3 DNA reads TGCGCCAGCAGCTTGGGGGCCGCGACAGGGCTCAATGGCTACACCTTC.

This clonotype was picked up a small number of times. The gene calls are TRBV20-1 and TRBJ1-2; maybe TRBD1 (5 bases). V was pared by 0 bases and J by 0 bases, with 11 bases between. The germline CDR1 and CDR2 sequences are DFQATT and SNEGSKA (reference sequence). CDR3 size: 15 residues. CDR3 amino acids: CSARDREPSNYGYTF. Written as DNA, the CDR3 is TGCAGTGCTAGAGACAGGGAGCCTTCTAACTATGGCTACACCTTC.

Worth noting for this clonotype: A much larger clone differs from this one at a single base, so this may be a read error. V and J are TRBV29-1 and TRBJ2-5; a possible D gene is TRBD2 (6 bases). The germline gives CDR1 SQVTM, CDR2 ANQGSEA. The CDR3 runs to 16 residues. The V and J ends lost 3 bases and 9 bases respectively, with 26 bases between them. CDR3 bases: TGCAGCGTTGACGGAGCGGGCACGGAAGACTGGGAGGCCCAGTACTTC. Its translation: CSVDGAGTEDWEAQYF.

The rearrangement links TRBV5-1 to TRBJ2-3; D possibly corresponds to TRBD2 (6 bases). CDR1 SGHRS and CDR2 YFSETQ come from the germline V gene. V was cut by 10 bases and J by 2 bases, with 17 bases left in between. This CDR3 has 14 amino acids. The CDR3 loop is CASRRRGDTDTQYF. The CDR3 bases are TGCGCCTCGAGACGGCGGGGAGACACAGATACGCAGTATTTT.

For the CDR3, the DNA is TGTGCCCTTACCCGGGCCCCATATAGCAATCAGCCCCAGCATTTT. It codes for CALTRAPYSNQPQHF. V usage is TRBV6-1 and J usage is TRBJ1-5; D ambiguous. Trimming left V 11 bases short and J 0 bases short, with 17 bases between. CDR1 is MNHNS and CDR2 is SASEGT in the germline V gene. This CDR3 is 15 amino acids long.

There are a few counts of this clonotype. At one end the junction does not follow the germline gene, possibly because of a read error. The J gene is TRBJ2-5, the V gene TRBV2, with TRBD2 matching over 9 bases. Germline CDR1 and CDR2: SNHLY and FYNNEI. CDR3 length: 15 residues. The CDR3 region is CASREDSGGQETQYF. CDR3 in DNA: TGTGCCAGCAGGGAAGATAGCGGGGGACAAGAGACCCAGTACTTC.

This clonotype was seen more than once but under ten times. The rearrangement links TRBV30 to TRBJ2-7, with a possible D match to TRBD1 (6 bases). In germline, CDR1 is GTSNPN, CDR2 SVGIG (reference sequence). V lost 3 bases to trimming and J lost 2 bases, with 17 bases between them. CDR3 length: 15 amino acids. CDR3 protein: CAWRNTGNPTYEQYF. CDR3 sequence (DNA): TGTGCCTGGAGGAATACAGGGAACCCCACCTACGAGCAGTACTTC.

In this sample, this clonotype turned up many times. V is TRBV29-1 and J is TRBJ2-5; D ambiguous. The CDR3 contains 10 residues. CDR1 is SQVTM, CDR2 ANQGSEA, per germline. The V gene lost 7 bases and the J gene lost 4 bases, with 7 bases spanning the gap. CDR3 DNA: TGCAGCGGTGGGGTAGAGACCCAGTACTTC. Translation: CSGGVETQYF.

This clonotype was seen only a few times. This sequence joins TRBV27 and TRBJ2-1; 8 bases align to TRBD2. The CDR3 totals 16 residues. Trimming at V came to 1 base and at J to 5 bases, leaving 7 bases not matched to a gene. CDR1 is MNHEY, CDR2 SMNVEV, per germline (reference sequence). In DNA form, the CDR3 reads TGTGCCAGCAGTTTATGGTCCGGACTAGCTGACAATGAGCAGTTCTTC. Protein sequence: CASSLWSGLADNEQFF.

The rearrangement links TRBV4-1 to TRBJ1-1; weak D call: TRBD1 (6 bases). Germline V gene lookup returns CDR1 MGHRA and CDR2 YSYEKL. Trimming pared 2 bases from V and 6 bases from J, leaving 13 bases between. The CDR3 is 14 residues long. Here the CDR3 DNA reads TGCGCCAGCAGCCAACCCGGACAGATAGCTGAAGCTTTCTTT. Translation: CASSQPGQIAEAFF.

This clonotype was counted only a few times. This chain connects TRBV5-1 to TRBJ2-1; TRBD2 agrees at 8 bases. This CDR3 spans 14 amino acids. Germline V gene lookup returns CDR1 SGHRS and CDR2 YFSETQ. V dropped 4 bases and J dropped 10; count of bases not matched to a gene: 10. The CDR3, as DNA: TGCGCCAGCAGCGTAGATAGCGGGGCAAGGGAGCAGTTCTTC. This encodes CASSVDSGAREQFF.

The chain links TRBV10-3 to TRBJ2-6; 10 nucleotides line up with TRBD1. The CDR3 runs to 17 residues. With 7 bases clipped from V and 2 bases from J, the junction kept 8 bases outside the gene matches. Germline CDR1 and CDR2: ENHRY and SYGVKD. CDR3 nucleotides: TGTGCCATCACTAGGGGGGACAGGGGCCCTGGGGCCAACGTCCTGACTTTC. Protein product: CAITRGDRGPGANVLTF.

This clonotype was seen many times. The chain links TRBV29-1 to TRBJ1-1; tentatively, D is TRBD1 (5 bases). Germline V gene data show CDR1 as SQVTM and CDR2 as ANQGSEA. V lost 4 bases and J lost 1, with 13 bases in between. The CDR3 runs 14 residues. The CDR3 here is CSVVGLGGNTEAFF. The CDR3 DNA reads TGCAGCGTTGTAGGATTGGGGGGGAACACTGAAGCTTTCTTT.

This clonotype was seen only a few times. This rearrangement joins TRBV27 to TRBJ2-7; D is ambiguous. Trimming took off 5 bases at V and 5 bases at J, with 16 bases between the two ends. Germline CDR1 and CDR2: MNHEY and SMNVEV (reference sequence). The CDR3 covers 14 residues. This CDR3 reads CASSPTTYGDEQYF. In nucleotides, the CDR3 is TGTGCCAGCAGTCCCACTACCTATGGAGACGAGCAGTACTTC.

This chain joins TRBV7-9 and TRBJ2-7; the D is unclear. CDR1 SEHNR and CDR2 FQNEAQ come from the germline V gene (reference sequence). The germline V and J ends were trimmed by 5 bases and 3 bases, with 8 bases remaining between them. The CDR3 consists of 12 residues. CDR3 bases: TGTGCCAGCAGCCCCCCTGTCTACGAGCAGTACTTC. Its protein is CASSPPVYEQYF.

The chain combines TRBV29-1 with TRBJ1-1; D uncertain. The CDR3 runs 11 residues. CDR1 and CDR2 (germline): SQVTM, ANQGSEA. V was trimmed by 5 bases and J by 6 bases, leaving 10 bases between them. For the CDR3, the DNA is TGCAGCGTTCATACGGAACCTGAAGCTTTCTTT. Protein: CSVHTEPEAFF.

The CDR3 DNA sequence: TGTGCCAGCTCACCCCAGGCGGGACAGTTGAACACTGAAGCTTTCTTT. Protein product: CASSPQAGQLNTEAFF. The genes are TRBV18 and TRBJ1-1; 7 bases fit TRBD1. The germline CDR1 and CDR2 sequences are KGHSH and LQKENI. The CDR3 has 16 residues. The V segment lost 3 bases and the J segment 0 bases; nucleotides outside the gene matches: 7. Looking up the rest from reference TRBV18 and TRBJ1-1 gives the full variable domain: NAGVMQNPRHLVRRRGQEARLRCSPMKGHSHVYWYRQLPEEGLKFMVYLQKENIIDESGMPKERFSAEFPKEGPSILRIQQVVRGDSAAYFCASSPQAGQLNTEAFFGQGTRLTVV.

A word on this clonotype: One junction end disagrees with the germline gene, perhaps due to a read error. This chain uses TRBV28 with TRBJ2-1, with 8 positions matching TRBD1. CDR1 is MDHEN and CDR2 is SYDVKM in the germline V gene. CDR3 length: 19 amino acids. The CDR3 nucleotides read TGTGCCAGCAGTCTATTCGGCCGATTAGGACAGGGTAGGGGCAATAAGCAGTTCTTC. Its protein product is CASSLFGRLGQGRGNKQFF. Combining the CDR3 with reference TRBV28 and TRBJ2-1 gives the whole variable domain DVKVTQSSRYLVKRTGEKVFLECVQDMDHENMFWYRQDPGLGLRLIYFSYDVKMKEKGDIPEGYSVSREKKERFSLILESASTNQTSMYLCASSLFGRLGQGRGNKQFFGPGTRLTVL.

This clonotype has a single count. At one end the junction does not follow the germline gene, possibly because of a read error. The genes are TRBV12-5 and TRBJ2-1, with 10 bases lining up with TRBD2. The CDR3 is 13 residues long. From germline, CDR1 is LGHNT and CDR2 FRNRAP. The CDR3 DNA reads TGTACTAGTGGTCCCGGGACTAGCGATGAGCAGTTCTTC. It specifies CTSGPGTSDEQFF.

Remarks on this clonotype: This sequence may be a read error, since a much larger clone differs from it by one base. The chain has TRBV4-2 and TRBJ1-2, with D possibly TRBD1 on 5 matching bases. From germline, CDR1 is LGHNA and CDR2 YNFKEQ. The CDR3 is made up of 16 amino acids. CDR3 residues: CASSQMGLGGRHGHTF. The CDR3 nucleotides are TGTGCCAGCAGCCAAATGGGGCTTGGAGGCAGGCATGGCCACACCTTC.

This clonotype was detected only a few times. The J gene is TRBJ2-7, the V gene TRBV4-1, with D maybe TRBD1 (6 bases). The CDR3 is 15 amino acids. Trimming stripped 1 base from V and 6 bases from J, with 16 bases between. CDR1 and CDR2 (germline): MGHRA, YSYEKL. CDR3 DNA: TGCGCCAGCAGCCAAGCCCTTCAAACAGGGCTCGAGCAGTACTTC. The encoded protein is CASSQALQTGLEQYF.

The J gene is TRBJ1-2, the V gene TRBV27, with D maybe TRBD1 (6 bases). The germline V gene encodes CDR1 MNHEY and CDR2 SMNVEV (reference sequence). CDR3 size: 15 residues. The ends were cut back, 5 bases at V and 7 bases at J, with 20 bases in the middle. CDR3 in DNA: TGTGCCAGCAGTCTACTCTCGGGGGCGGGGGGTGGCTACACCTTC. As protein: CASSLLSGAGGGYTF.

The rearrangement uses TRBV12-3 or TRBV12-4 and TRBJ2-3; the match to TRBD1 covers 7 bases. The V segment lost 3 bases and the J segment 2 bases; nucleotides outside the gene matches: 8. The CDR3 is 16 amino acids. The DNA of the CDR3 is TGTGCCAGCAGTTTTGGTCAGGGGGTTTACACAGATACGCAGTATTTT. This gives the protein CASSFGQGVYTDTQYF.

This clonotype was recorded a few times. The chain uses TRBV20-1 and TRBJ1-5, with 7 bases identical to TRBD1. CDR1 is DFQATT and CDR2 is SNEGSKA in the germline V gene (reference sequence). Trimming cost V 6 bases and J 2 bases; bases outside gene matches: 7. CDR3 length equals 14 residues. CDR3 DNA: TGCAGTGCGCAGGGGGGTCCGCGCAATCAGCCCCAGCATTTT. This translates into CSAQGGPRNQPQHF.

This clonotype showed up many times. V is TRBV4-1 and J is TRBJ2-7, with 13 nucleotides matching TRBD2. This CDR3 region has 16 residues. Losses at the gene ends were 2 bases for V and 2 bases for J; bases not matched to a gene: 3. Germline V gives CDR1 MGHRA, CDR2 YSYEKL. In nucleotides, the CDR3 is TGCGCCAGCAGCCAAAGGGGACTAGCGGGAACCTACGAGCAGTACTTC. This codes for CASSQRGLAGTYEQYF.

This clonotype has a handful of counts. The chain combines TRBV24-1 with TRBJ2-1, with D possibly TRBD2 on 6 matching bases. V lost 4 bases to trimming and J lost 9 bases, with 12 bases between them. From germline, CDR1 is KGHDR and CDR2 SFDVKD. This CDR3 contains 13 residues. The CDR3 sequence: CATSDGAGSEQFF. CDR3 in DNA: TGTGCCACCAGTGACGGAGCGGGCAGTGAGCAGTTCTTC.

This clonotype was seen a few times. J is TRBJ2-1 and V is TRBV6-2 or TRBV6-3; D might be TRBD2 (7 bases). V lost 1 base, J lost 1 base, and 11 bases lay in between. Germline V CDR1 and CDR2: MNHEY, SVGEGT. CDR3 length: 16 amino acids. The CDR3 here is CASSYWSGTSYNEQFF. CDR3 DNA sequence: TGTGCCAGCAGTTACTGGAGCGGGACATCCTACAATGAGCAGTTCTTC.

The J gene is TRBJ2-1, the V gene TRBV7-3, with 8 bases lining up with TRBD2. This CDR3 is 15 amino acids long. The germline CDR1 and CDR2 sequences are SGHTA and FQGTGA. V shed 5 bases, J shed 0 bases, and the junction held 3 bases outside the gene matches. CDR3 sequence (DNA): TGTGCCAGCAGCCGGGGGGGCGACTCCTACAATGAGCAGTTCTTC. Residues: CASSRGGDSYNEQFF.

The gene calls are TRBV5-1 and TRBJ2-2; 12 nucleotides align to TRBD2. CDR1 is SGHRS, CDR2 YFSETQ, per germline. V lost 5 bases and J lost 7; bases outside the gene matches: 15. The CDR3 spans 18 residues. The CDR3 sequence: CASRLTSGGPPGSGELFF. In nucleotides, the CDR3 is TGCGCCAGCAGACTGACTAGCGGGGGCCCGCCGGGGAGCGGGGAGCTGTTTTTT.